Below are 9 T cell receptor beta chains sequenced from a single sample in a study of beta chain features in type 1 diabetes. General study points: All four CD4+ subsets of Type 1 diabetes patients contained TCRB CDR3s that were moderately but significantly shorter.

Of the isolated RNA, all was reverse transcribed, and so the sequenced material was expressed TCRB transcripts. The data were produced by immunoSEQ multiplex PCR, yet TCRdb's version contains in-frame clones alone and is incomplete. The sample lists under 300,000 clones; around 20% were seen once. Antigen specificity for these receptors is unknown. Material: naive CD4+ T cells from blood. The source is a woman between 35 and 50 years old with type 1 diabetes.

This clone was picked up a small number of times. The rearrangement uses TRBV25-1 and TRBJ2-2; TRBD1 might be the D (5 bases). The germline gives CDR1 MGHDK, CDR2 SYGVNS. V was cut by 4 bases and J by 2 bases, with 11 bases left in between. This CDR3 contains 15 residues. In nucleotides, the CDR3 is TGTGCCAGCAGTGGCCACCAGGGAAACACCGGGGAGCTGTTTTTT. Translation: CASSGHQGNTGELFF.

The J gene is TRBJ2-1, the V gene TRBV7-3, with D maybe TRBD1 (5 bases). Trimming pared 5 bases from V and 6 bases from J, leaving 8 bases between. The CDR3 length is 12 residues. Germline V gene data show CDR1 as SGHTA and CDR2 as FQGTGA. This CDR3 reads CASSRGRNEQFF. CDR3 in DNA: TGTGCCAGCAGCAGGGGTCGCAATGAGCAGTTCTTC.

The DNA of the CDR3 is TGTGCCAGCAGCCCGACCCTAGGCAATCAGCCCCAGCATTTT. Residues: CASSPTLGNQPQHF. V gene TRBV28 combines with J gene TRBJ1-5; D not certain. V lost 6 bases and J 2 bases, leaving 11 bases between the germline ends. The germline gives CDR1 MDHEN, CDR2 SYDVKM. This CDR3 has 14 amino acids. Complete variable domain (other parts from reference TRBV28 and TRBJ1-5): DVKVTQSSRYLVKRTGEKVFLECVQDMDHENMFWYRQDPGLGLRLIYFSYDVKMKEKGDIPEGYSVSREKKERFSLILESASTNQTSMYLCASSPTLGNQPQHFGDGTRLSIL.

CDR3 amino acids: CASSLSGTPNTGELFF. DNA of the CDR3: TGCGCCAGCAGCTTATCCGGGACACCGAACACCGGGGAGCTGTTTTTT. The J gene is TRBJ2-2, the V gene TRBV5-1, with D tentatively TRBD1 (6 bases). Germline V gene sequence: CDR1 SGHRS, CDR2 YFSETQ. V lost 2 bases to trimming and J lost 0 bases, with 11 bases between them. The length of the CDR3 is 16 residues.

This clone was counted a few times. The rearrangement joins TRBV11-3 to TRBJ2-6, with D possibly TRBD1 on 5 matching bases. This CDR3 region has 16 residues. Germline assignment: CDR1 SGHNT and CDR2 YENEEA. Trimming removed 1 base at V and 1 base at J, with 8 bases between. CDR3 DNA sequence: TGTGCCAGCAGCTTAGGCTCAGGGTCTGGGGCCAACGTCCTGACTTTC. It codes for CASSLGSGSGANVLTF.

Comment on this clone: Different DNA sequences within this sample yield the same CDR3. This rearrangement joins TRBV29-1 to TRBJ1-2, with TRBD1 identical over 9 bases. This CDR3 has 12 amino acids. V shed 6 bases and J 5 bases; nucleotides not matched to a gene: 4. The germline gives CDR1 SQVTM, CDR2 ANQGSEA. This CDR3 is CSVGQGSYGYTF. CDR3 nucleotide sequence: TGCAGCGTGGGACAGGGTTCGTATGGCTACACCTTC.

The sample holds a few counts of this clone. The chain couples TRBV18 to TRBJ2-6; D may be TRBD1 (6 bases). V gave up 3 bases and J gave up 0 bases, with 9 bases separating them. This CDR3 has 16 residues. Germline V gives CDR1 KGHSH, CDR2 LQKENI. This CDR3 is CASSPQDSSGANVLTF. The CDR3 DNA reads TGTGCCAGCTCACCTCAGGACAGCTCTGGGGCCAACGTCCTGACTTTC.

This chain links TRBV7-2 with TRBJ2-7, with a weak D call TRBD2 (6 bases). Germline values: CDR1 SGHTA, CDR2 FQGNSA. This CDR3 has 14 amino acids. Trimming cost V 3 bases and J 7 bases, with 16 bases left between them. CDR3 sequence reads: CASSFIKGLWEQYF. CDR3 nucleotides: TGTGCCAGCAGCTTTATAAAGGGACTTTGGGAGCAGTACTTC.

This sequence joins TRBV5-1 and TRBJ1-2; D may be TRBD1 (6 bases). Germline loops: CDR1 SGHRS, CDR2 YFSETQ. The V and J ends lost 0 bases and 4 bases respectively, with 10 bases between them. This CDR3 spans 14 amino acids. This CDR3 is CASSLGDNSYGYTF. DNA for the CDR3: TGCGCCAGCAGCTTGGGGGACAACAGCTATGGCTACACCTTC.